These 8 T cell receptor beta chains were sequenced from one sample in a study of blood T cell repertoires in COVID-19. The protocol was immunoSEQ multiplex PCR, while the TCRdb copy is restricted to in-frame clones and leaves out a portion. Counted here are around 43,000 clones, 80% to 90% occurring once; the ten biggest clones make up about 6.1%. The sequencing input was peripheral blood. The receptors were sampled from a human donor in a cohort sampled during active COVID-19.

The rearrangement links TRBV2 to TRBJ2-7; D possibly corresponds to TRBD1 (5 bases). V dropped 7 bases and J dropped 2 bases, with 9 bases sitting between them. Germline loops: CDR1 SNHLY, CDR2 FYNNEI. The CDR3 is made up of 12 amino acids. The CDR3 loop reads CASMDTTYEQYF. DNA for the CDR3: TGTGCCAGCATGGACACAACCTACGAGCAGTACTTC.

The chain couples TRBV7-2 to TRBJ2-7; D is uncertain. The CDR3 runs 14 residues. The V end was cut by 3 bases, the J end by 6 bases, with 15 bases between. Germline CDR1 reads SGHTA; CDR2 reads FQGNSA. The CDR3 DNA reads TGTGCCAGCAGCTTGGAGAGGAGTTCCGGCGAGCAGTACTTC. It codes for CASSLERSSGEQYF. Full variable domain (rest looked up from reference TRBV7-2 and TRBJ2-7): GAGVSQSPSNKVTEKGKDVELRCDPISGHTALYWYRQSLGQGLEFLIYFQGNSAPDKSGLPSDRFSAERTGGSVSTLTIQRTQQEDSAVYLCASSLERSSGEQYFGPGTRLTVT.

The CDR3 reads CASSLTGGDQPQHF. In nucleotides, the CDR3 is TGTGCCAGCTCACTGACAGGGGGCGATCAGCCCCAGCATTTT. The V call is TRBV18, the J call TRBJ1-5, with TRBD1 identical over 10 bases. Germline CDR1 KGHSH, CDR2 LQKENI. The junction had 2 bases not matched to a gene; V was cut back by 4 bases and J by 5 bases. This CDR3 has 14 residues.

The rearrangement joins TRBV19 to TRBJ2-6; the match to TRBD1 covers 8 bases. V dropped 6 bases and J dropped 0; count of bases not matched to a gene: 7. The CDR3 runs 17 residues. CDR1 is LNHDA, CDR2 SQIVND, per germline (reference sequence). CDR3 DNA: TGTGCCAGTAGGGCGGACAGGGCGCTCTCTGGGGCCAACGTCCTGACTTTC. Translation: CASRADRALSGANVLTF.

The V and J genes are TRBV5-6 and TRBJ2-1, with D tentatively TRBD1 (6 bases). Germline loops: CDR1 SGHDT, CDR2 YYEEEE. Trimming shortened V by 4 bases and J by 4 bases, and 18 bases separated the two germline ends. This CDR3 spans 16 amino acids. The CDR3 DNA reads TGTGCCAGCAGCCTCTTAGGACAGACCTTATACAATGAGCAGTTCTTC. As protein: CASSLLGQTLYNEQFF.

The chain is built from TRBV2 and TRBJ2-1, with D hard to call. The CDR3 sequence is 14 residues long. The ends were cut back, 5 bases at V and 7 bases at J, with 15 bases in the middle. CDR1 is SNHLY, CDR2 FYNNEI, per germline. The CDR3 DNA reads TGTGCCAGCAGTTCTTACCCTCCTAGGAATGAGCAGTTCTTC. It encodes CASSSYPPRNEQFF.

This chain uses TRBV7-9 with TRBJ1-2, with D perhaps TRBD1 (5 bases). Trimming stripped 8 bases from V and 8 bases from J, with 24 bases between. The CDR3 totals 15 residues. The germline V gene encodes CDR1 SEHNR and CDR2 FQNEAQ (reference sequence). CDR3 loop: CASGHLVGVYRGYTF. CDR3 DNA: TGTGCCAGCGGACACCTGGTCGGCGTCTATCGGGGCTACACCTTC.

The chain is built from TRBV23-1 and TRBJ2-5; 8 positions match TRBD1. TRBV23-1 is annotated as an ORF whose role is uncertain. This CDR3 is 15 amino acids long. Trimming removed 6 bases from V and 1 base from J; junction bases left unmatched: 7. CDR3 coding DNA: TGCGCCAGCAGCCGCGCTGGACAGGGCCAAGAGACCCAGTACTTC. This sequence encodes CASSRAGQGQETQYF.